A single sample is the source of the 3 T cell receptor beta chains below, sequenced in a study of T cell repertoires in cytomegalovirus infection. MiXCR, run by TCRdb on the reads, gives a single entry per CDR3 protein. The sample holds around 630,000 distinct CDR3 sequences, approximately 24% seen once. The sample comprised CD8+ T cells from PBMCs. The source is a human donor in good health (CMV status not recorded). Some clones in this sample may be carry-over from other donors' samples.

A word on this clonotype: It may be a read error: a sequence one base away is much more abundant. V is TRBV7-9 and J is TRBJ2-3, with D possibly matching TRBD2 (5 bases). CDR1 is SEHNR and CDR2 is FQNEAQ in the germline V gene (reference sequence). The CDR3 runs to 13 residues. CDR3 nucleotides: TGTGCCAGCAGCTCGCTGCCGGAGGATATGCAGTATTTT. It is translated as CASSSLPEDMQYF. Based on the CDR3 plus reference TRBV7-9 and TRBJ2-3, the full variable domain is DTGVSQNPRHKITKRGQNVTFRCDPISEHNRLYWYRQTLGQGPEFLTYFQNEAQLEKSRLLSDRFSAERPKGSFSTLEIQRTEQGDSAMYLCASSSLPEDMQYFGPGTRLTVL.

This clonotype was detected many times. V is TRBV7-8 and J is TRBJ2-1; perhaps TRBD2 as D (5 bases). There are 15 residues in the CDR3. Germline-derived CDR1 and CDR2 are SGHVS and FQNEAQ. Trimming took off 1 base at V and 10 bases at J, with 17 bases between the two ends. The CDR3 sequence is CASSLVFRGIREQFF. CDR3 nucleotides: TGTGCCAGCAGCTTAGTTTTTCGGGGAATCAGAGAGCAGTTCTTC.

This clonotype was observed many times. The rearrangement uses TRBV7-9 and TRBJ1-2; D possibly corresponds to TRBD1 (5 bases). The germline V gene encodes CDR1 SEHNR and CDR2 FQNEAQ (reference sequence). V shed 5 bases and J shed 6 bases, with 13 bases lying between them. The CDR3 is 13 amino acids. The chain's CDR3 is CASSPGRGDGYTF. As DNA, the CDR3 is TGTGCCAGCAGCCCCGGCAGAGGGGATGGCTACACCTTC.